This TCR beta chain emerged from a study of PD-1 blockade in classical Hodgkin lymphoma. Sequencing was performed with immunoSEQ multiplex PCR; in TCRdb, only in-frame clones are kept and a portion is missing. The table includes 20,000 to 25,000 clones, 65% to 80% detected once. Study-wide results and limits: Partial responders and progressors had significantly lower baseline TCR diversity. By C4D1 there was a significant rise in CD4+ TCR diversity but not in CD8+ TCR diversity.

The V end lost 5 bases, the J end lost 11 bases, and 15 bases lay between the germline ends. Germline-derived CDR1 and CDR2 are MDHEN and SYDVKM. This CDR3 is built from 12 residues. Specified time point: cycle 4 day 1 (C4D1), after less than seven weeks of nivolumab. In every patient, relapse followed autologous stem cell transplantation, while exposure to brentuximab vedotin differed. The authors purified CD4+ T cells from thawed PBMCs by magnetic negative selection. Complete response, partial response or progressive disease was each patient's best response. Notes on this clone: Its specificity is not known.

The clonotype comes from a human donor with classical Hodgkin lymphoma. Sequences were derived from CD4+ T cells from blood, sampled before the fourth cycle of nivolumab. The chain joins TRBV28 to TRBJ1-1; no definite D call. The CDR3 here is CASSPSGPDAFF. The CDR3 DNA reads as TGTGCCAGCAGTCCGAGTGGCCCGGATGCTTTCTTT.